The entry below gives a single TCR beta chain sequence along with its context. Here immunoSEQ multiplex PCR was the method, and the copy in TCRdb shows in-frame clones only, minus some. The sample shows around 43,000 clones, over 75% of them seen only once. The data are from a study of blood T cell repertoires in COVID-19. Across the whole study: Italy, Spain and the United States were the sources of the convalescent and acute COVID-19 samples.

CDR3 size: 15 residues. Per germline, CDR1 LGHDT and CDR2 YNNKEL (reference sequence). Trimming shortened V by 1 base and J by 0 bases, and 7 bases separated the two germline ends. The chain couples TRBV3-1 (or the pseudogene TRBV3-2) to TRBJ1-3; unclear D gene. The source is a woman in her sixties or seventies with acute or convalescent COVID-19. The sequencing input was peripheral blood. The CDR3 DNA follows: TGTGCCAGCAGCCAAGGGGAGCTCTCTGGAAACACCATATATTTT. Protein: CASSQGELSGNTIYF.